This T cell receptor (beta chain) was profiled in a study of T cells after yellow fever vaccination. TCRdb re-called the 5' RACE reads with MiXCR, one entry per CDR3 protein. The table has around 590,000 distinct CDR3 sequences, roughly 12% seen once. Germline V CDR1 and CDR2: SGHRS, YFSETQ. The CDR3 runs 18 residues. J was trimmed by 8 bases and V by 1 base; bases with no gene match: 15. The receptor's source is a man aged 25 to 40 who received the YFV17D yellow fever vaccine. Sequencing used PBMCs, obtained on the day of the yellow fever booster vaccination. This chain joins TRBV5-1 and TRBJ2-1; 10 bases align to TRBD2. The CDR3 sequence is CASSLRVAGGLLVDEQFF. The CDR3 DNA follows: TGCGCCAGCAGCTTGAGAGTAGCGGGAGGCCTCTTGGTGGATGAGCAGTTCTTC. The full variable domain, with the rest looked up from reference TRBV5-1 and TRBJ2-1, is KAGVTQTPRYLIKTRGQQVTLSCSPISGHRSVSWYQQTPGQGLQFLFEYFSETQRNKGNFPGRFSGRQFSNSRSEMNVSTLELGDSALYLCASSLRVAGGLLVDEQFFGPGTRLTVL.